This paragraph reports one T cell receptor beta chain. Its antigen remains unknown. An Oncomine TCR Beta short-read assay was used to sequence the DNA from cultured CD4+ T cells. TCRdb itself ran the PCR reads through MiXCR, one entry per CDR3 protein. This table has some 15,000 distinct CDR3 sequences, approximately 48% appearing once. The data derive from a study of vaccination and CD4 T cells after COVID-19. Regarding treatment: approximately 9-day PBMC culture with coronavirus spike peptide pools or control peptides (ViraFEST assay). This clonotype was obtained from a human donor who had recovered from COVID-19. Sequenced sample: CD4+ T cells from blood, cultured in vitro.

In DNA form, the CDR3 reads TGTGCCAGCAGAAGGGACAGGGAGACCCAGTACTTC. Its translation is CASRRDRETQYF. This chain connects TRBV5-4 to TRBJ2-5; 8 bases map to TRBD1. V lost 5 bases and J lost 5; bases outside the gene matches: 2. CDR1 is SGHNT, CDR2 YYREEE, per germline (reference sequence). The CDR3 extends over 12 amino acids.